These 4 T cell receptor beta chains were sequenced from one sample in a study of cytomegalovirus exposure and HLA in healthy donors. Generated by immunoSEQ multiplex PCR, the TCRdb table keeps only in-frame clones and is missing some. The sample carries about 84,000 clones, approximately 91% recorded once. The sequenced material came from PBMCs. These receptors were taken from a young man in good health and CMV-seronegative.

The CDR3 DNA sequence: TGTGCCAGCAGCTTCATGTCTAGCGGGGGGGCGTCTACGCAGTATTTT. It is translated as CASSFMSSGGASTQYF. V gene TRBV7-8 combines with J gene TRBJ2-3; 12 bases agree with TRBD2. V trimming: 3 bases; J trimming: 8 bases; junction bases outside the gene matches: 9. This CDR3 has 16 residues. The V gene's germline CDR1 is SGHVS and CDR2 FQNEAQ.

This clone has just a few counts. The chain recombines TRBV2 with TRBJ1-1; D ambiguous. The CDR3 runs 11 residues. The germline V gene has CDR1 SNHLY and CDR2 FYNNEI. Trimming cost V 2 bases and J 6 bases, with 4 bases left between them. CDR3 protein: CASSEFSEAFF. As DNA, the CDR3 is TGTGCCAGCAGTGAATTCTCTGAAGCTTTCTTT.

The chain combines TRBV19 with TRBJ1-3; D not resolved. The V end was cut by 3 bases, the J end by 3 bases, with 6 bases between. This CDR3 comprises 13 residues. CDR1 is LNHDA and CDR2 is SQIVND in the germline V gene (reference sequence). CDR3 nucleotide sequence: TGTGCCAGTAGTATGAGGCTTGGAAACACCATATATTTT. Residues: CASSMRLGNTIYF. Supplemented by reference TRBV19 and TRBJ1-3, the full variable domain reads DGGITQSPKYLFRKEGQNVTLSCEQNLNHDAMYWYRQDPGQGLRLIYYSQIVNDFQKGDIAEGYSVSREKKESFPLTVTSAQKNPTAFYLCASSMRLGNTIYFGEGSWLTVV.

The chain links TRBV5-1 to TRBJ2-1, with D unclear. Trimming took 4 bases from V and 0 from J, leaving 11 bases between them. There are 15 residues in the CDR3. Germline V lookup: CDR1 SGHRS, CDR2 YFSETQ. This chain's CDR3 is CASSPGNSSYNEQFF. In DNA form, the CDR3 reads TGCGCCAGCAGCCCAGGAAATAGCTCCTACAATGAGCAGTTCTTC.